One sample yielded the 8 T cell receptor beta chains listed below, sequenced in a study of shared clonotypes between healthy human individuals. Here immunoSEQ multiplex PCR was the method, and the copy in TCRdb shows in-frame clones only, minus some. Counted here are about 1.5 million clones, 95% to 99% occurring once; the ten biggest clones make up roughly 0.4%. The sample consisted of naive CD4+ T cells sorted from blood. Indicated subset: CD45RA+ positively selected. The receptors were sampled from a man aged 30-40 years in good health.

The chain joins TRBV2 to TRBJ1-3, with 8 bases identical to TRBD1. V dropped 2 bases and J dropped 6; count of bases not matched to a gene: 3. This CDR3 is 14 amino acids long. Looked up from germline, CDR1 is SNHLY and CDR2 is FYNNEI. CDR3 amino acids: CASSEFQGANTIYF. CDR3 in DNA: TGTGCCAGCAGTGAATTTCAGGGGGCAAACACCATATATTTT.

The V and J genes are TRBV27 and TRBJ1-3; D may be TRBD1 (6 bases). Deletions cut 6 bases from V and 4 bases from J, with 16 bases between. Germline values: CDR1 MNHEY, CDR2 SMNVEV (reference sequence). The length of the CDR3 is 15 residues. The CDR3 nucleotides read TGTGCCAGCAGCCGCCTCGGGGGCGTAGGAAACACCATATATTTT. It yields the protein CASSRLGGVGNTIYF.

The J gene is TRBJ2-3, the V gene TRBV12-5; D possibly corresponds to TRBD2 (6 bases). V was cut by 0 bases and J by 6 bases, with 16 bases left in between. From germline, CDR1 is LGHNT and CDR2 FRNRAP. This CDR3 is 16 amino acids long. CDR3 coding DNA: TGTGCTAGTGGTTTGGTCGGAGGGGCTGGGGCGGATACGCAGTATTTT. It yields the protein CASGLVGGAGADTQYF. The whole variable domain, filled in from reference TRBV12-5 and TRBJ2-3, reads DARVTQTPRHKVTEMGQEVTMRCQPILGHNTVFWYRQTMMQGLELLAYFRNRAPLDDSGMPKDRFSAEMPDATLATLKIQPSEPRDSAVYFCASGLVGGAGADTQYFGPGTRLTVL.

In DNA form, the CDR3 reads TGTGCCAGCAGCTCCCGGGACCTTGAAGCTTTCTTT. Translated: CASSSRDLEAFF. This chain uses TRBV5-4 with TRBJ1-1, with D tentatively TRBD1 (5 bases). This CDR3 is built from 12 residues. Trimming removed 3 bases from V and 7 bases from J, with 10 bases in between. Per germline, CDR1 SGHNT and CDR2 YYREEE (reference sequence).

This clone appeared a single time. Written as DNA, the CDR3 is TGTGCCTGGAGTAACCTGCCCATAGCGGGAGTTGAGACCCAGTACTTC. Its protein is CAWSNLPIAGVETQYF. The chain carries TRBV30 and TRBJ2-5, with 9 bases identical to TRBD2. V shed 2 bases, J shed 5 bases, and the junction held 12 bases outside the gene matches. This CDR3 comprises 16 residues. Per germline, CDR1 GTSNPN and CDR2 SVGIG (reference sequence).

The chain's CDR3 is CASSPMGIAVTGDEQFF. DNA of the CDR3: TGTGCCAGCAGCCCAATGGGGATAGCGGTGACCGGGGATGAGCAGTTCTTC. The chain recombines TRBV7-8 with TRBJ2-1; a possible D gene is TRBD2 (6 bases). The CDR3 consists of 17 residues. V lost 5 bases and J lost 8, with 25 bases in between. From germline, CDR1 is SGHVS and CDR2 FQNEAQ.

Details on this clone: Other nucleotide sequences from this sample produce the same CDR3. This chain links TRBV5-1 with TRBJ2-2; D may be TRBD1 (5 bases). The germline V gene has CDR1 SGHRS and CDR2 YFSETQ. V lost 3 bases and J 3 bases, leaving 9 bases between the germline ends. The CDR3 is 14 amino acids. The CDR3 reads CASSSTGYTGELFF. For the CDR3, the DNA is TGCGCCAGCAGCTCAACAGGATACACCGGGGAGCTGTTTTTT. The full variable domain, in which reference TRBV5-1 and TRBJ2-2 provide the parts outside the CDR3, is KAGVTQTPRYLIKTRGQQVTLSCSPISGHRSVSWYQQTPGQGLQFLFEYFSETQRNKGNFPGRFSGRQFSNSRSEMNVSTLELGDSALYLCASSSTGYTGELFFGEGSRLTVL.

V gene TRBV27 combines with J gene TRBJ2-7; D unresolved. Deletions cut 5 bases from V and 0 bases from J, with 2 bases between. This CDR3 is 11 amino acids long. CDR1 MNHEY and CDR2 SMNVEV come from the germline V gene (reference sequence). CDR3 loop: CASSLSYEQYF. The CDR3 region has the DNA TGTGCCAGCAGTCTCTCCTACGAGCAGTACTTC.